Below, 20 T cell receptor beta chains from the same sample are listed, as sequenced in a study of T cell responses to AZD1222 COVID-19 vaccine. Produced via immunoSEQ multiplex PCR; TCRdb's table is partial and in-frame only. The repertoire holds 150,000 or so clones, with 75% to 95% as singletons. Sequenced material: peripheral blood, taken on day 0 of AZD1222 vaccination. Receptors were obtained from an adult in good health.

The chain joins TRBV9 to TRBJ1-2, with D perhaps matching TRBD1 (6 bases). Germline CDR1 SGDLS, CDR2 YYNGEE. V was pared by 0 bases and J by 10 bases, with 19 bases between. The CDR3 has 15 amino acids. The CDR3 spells CASSVEFGDRSLYTF. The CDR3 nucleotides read TGTGCCAGCAGCGTAGAGTTTGGAGACAGGAGCCTCTACACCTTC.

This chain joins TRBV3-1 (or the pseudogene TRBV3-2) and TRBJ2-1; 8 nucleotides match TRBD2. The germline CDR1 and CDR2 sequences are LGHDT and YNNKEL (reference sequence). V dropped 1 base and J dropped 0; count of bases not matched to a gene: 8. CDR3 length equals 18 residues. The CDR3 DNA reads TGTGCCAGCAGCCAAGGTGGTAGCGGGACGAGCTCCTACAATGAGCAGTTCTTC. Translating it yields CASSQGGSGTSSYNEQFF.

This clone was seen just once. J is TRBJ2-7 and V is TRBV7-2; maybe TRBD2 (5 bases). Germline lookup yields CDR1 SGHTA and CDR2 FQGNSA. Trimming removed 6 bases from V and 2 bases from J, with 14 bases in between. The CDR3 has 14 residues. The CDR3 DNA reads TGTGCCAGCAGTACCGGACTGACTGCCTACGAGCAGTACTTC. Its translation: CASSTGLTAYEQYF.

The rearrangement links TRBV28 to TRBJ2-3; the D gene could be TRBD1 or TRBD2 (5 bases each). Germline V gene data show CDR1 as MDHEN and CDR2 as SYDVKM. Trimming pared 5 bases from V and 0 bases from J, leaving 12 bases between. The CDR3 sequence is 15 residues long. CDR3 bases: TGTGCCAGCAGTGGCCGGGGACCTAGCACAGATACGCAGTATTTT. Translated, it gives CASSGRGPSTDTQYF.

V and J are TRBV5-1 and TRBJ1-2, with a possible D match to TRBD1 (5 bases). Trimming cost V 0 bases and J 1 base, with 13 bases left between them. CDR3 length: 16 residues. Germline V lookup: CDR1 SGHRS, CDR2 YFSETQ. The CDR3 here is CASSLDGQRGNYGYTF. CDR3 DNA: TGCGCCAGCAGCTTGGATGGACAAAGGGGTAACTATGGCTACACCTTC.

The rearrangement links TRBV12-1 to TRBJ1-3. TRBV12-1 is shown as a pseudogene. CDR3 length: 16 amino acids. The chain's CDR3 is CASSSTGRPSGNTIYF. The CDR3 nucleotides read TGTGCCAGCAGCTCAACCGGACGTCCCTCTGGAAACACCATATATTTT.

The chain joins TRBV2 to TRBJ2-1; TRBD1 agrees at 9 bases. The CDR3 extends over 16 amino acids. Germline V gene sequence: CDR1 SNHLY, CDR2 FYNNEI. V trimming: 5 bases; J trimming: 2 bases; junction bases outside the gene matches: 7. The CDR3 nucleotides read TGTGCCAGCAGTACCAAGGACAGGGGCGCCTACAATGAGCAGTTCTTC. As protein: CASSTKDRGAYNEQFF.

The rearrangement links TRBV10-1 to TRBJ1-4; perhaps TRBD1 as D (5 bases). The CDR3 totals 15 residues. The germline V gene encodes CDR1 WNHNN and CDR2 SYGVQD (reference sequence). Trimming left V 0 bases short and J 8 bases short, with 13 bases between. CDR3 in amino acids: CASSESQDRWEKLFF. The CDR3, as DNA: TGCGCCAGCAGTGAGTCACAGGATCGATGGGAAAAACTGTTTTTT.

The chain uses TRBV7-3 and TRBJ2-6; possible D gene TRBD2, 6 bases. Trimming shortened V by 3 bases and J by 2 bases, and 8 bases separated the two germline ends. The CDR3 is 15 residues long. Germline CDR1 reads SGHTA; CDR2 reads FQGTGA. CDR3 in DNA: TGTGCCAGCAGCTTCGGGGGAACTGGGGCCAACGTCCTGACTTTC. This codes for CASSFGGTGANVLTF.

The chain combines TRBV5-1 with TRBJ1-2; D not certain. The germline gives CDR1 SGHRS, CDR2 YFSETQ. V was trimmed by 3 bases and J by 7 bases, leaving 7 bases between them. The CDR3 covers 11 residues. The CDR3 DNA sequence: TGCGCCAGCAGCTCCGACGGTGGCTACACCTTC. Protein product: CASSSDGGYTF.

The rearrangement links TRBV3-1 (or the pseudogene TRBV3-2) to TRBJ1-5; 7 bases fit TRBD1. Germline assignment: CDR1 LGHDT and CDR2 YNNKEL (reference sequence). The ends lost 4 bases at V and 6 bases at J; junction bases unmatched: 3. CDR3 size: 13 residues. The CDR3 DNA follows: TGTGCCAGCAGCCCCGACAGGGCTCAGCCCCAGCATTTT. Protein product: CASSPDRAQPQHF.

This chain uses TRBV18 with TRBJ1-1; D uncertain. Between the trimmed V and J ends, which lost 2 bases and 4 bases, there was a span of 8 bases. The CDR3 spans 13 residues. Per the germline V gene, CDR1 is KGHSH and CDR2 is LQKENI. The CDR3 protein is CASSPFGVTEAFF. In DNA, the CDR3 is TGTGCCAGCTCACCATTTGGGGTCACTGAAGCTTTCTTT.

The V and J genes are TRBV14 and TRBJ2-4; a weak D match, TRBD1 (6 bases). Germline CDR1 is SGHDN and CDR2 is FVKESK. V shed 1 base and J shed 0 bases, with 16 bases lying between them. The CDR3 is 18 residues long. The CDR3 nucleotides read TGTGCCAGCAGCCAAGCAATTGCAGGGGACCTAGCCAAAAACATTCAGTACTTC. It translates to CASSQAIAGDLAKNIQYF.

In DNA form, the CDR3 reads TGTGCCAGCAGCTTAGCGGGGGCCCACACCGGGGAGCTGTTTTTT. This sequence encodes CASSLAGAHTGELFF. The J gene is TRBJ2-2, the V gene TRBV7-2, with D tentatively TRBD1 (6 bases). CDR3 length: 15 residues. The V and J ends lost 0 bases and 3 bases respectively, with 8 bases between them. CDR1 SGHTA and CDR2 FQGNSA come from the germline V gene.

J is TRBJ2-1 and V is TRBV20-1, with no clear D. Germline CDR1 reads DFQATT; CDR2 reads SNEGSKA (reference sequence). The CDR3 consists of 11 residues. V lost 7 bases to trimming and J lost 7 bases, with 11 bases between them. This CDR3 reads CSVEPKNEQFF. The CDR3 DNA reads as TGCAGTGTAGAACCGAAAAATGAGCAGTTCTTC.

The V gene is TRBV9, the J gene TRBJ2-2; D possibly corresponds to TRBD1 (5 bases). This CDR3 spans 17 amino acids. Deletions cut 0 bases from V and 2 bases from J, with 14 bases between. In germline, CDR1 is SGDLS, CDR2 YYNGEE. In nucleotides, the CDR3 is TGTGCCAGCAGCGTAGGTGGTCGGACACCAAACACCGGGGAGCTGTTTTTT. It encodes CASSVGGRTPNTGELFF.

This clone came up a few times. The CDR3 coding sequence is TGCGCCAGCAGCCCCGAGGGGAGCACAGATACGCAGTATTTT. It translates to CASSPEGSTDTQYF. The chain employs TRBV4-3 and TRBJ2-3; tentatively, D is TRBD1 or TRBD2 (5 bases each). CDR1 LGHNA and CDR2 YSLEER come from the germline V gene. V lost 4 bases and J lost 0, with 8 bases in between. The CDR3 has 14 amino acids.

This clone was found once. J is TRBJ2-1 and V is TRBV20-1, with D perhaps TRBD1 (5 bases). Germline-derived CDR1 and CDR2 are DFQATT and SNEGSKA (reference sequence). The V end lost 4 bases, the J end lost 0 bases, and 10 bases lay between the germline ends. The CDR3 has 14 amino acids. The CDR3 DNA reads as TGCAGTGCTAATGACAGAAGCTCCTACAATGAGCAGTTCTTC. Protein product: CSANDRSSYNEQFF.

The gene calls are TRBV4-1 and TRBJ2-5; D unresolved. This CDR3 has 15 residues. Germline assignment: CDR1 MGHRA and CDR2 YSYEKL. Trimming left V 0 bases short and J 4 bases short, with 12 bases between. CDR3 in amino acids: CASSQERRDVETQYF. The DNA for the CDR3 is TGCGCCAGCAGCCAAGAGAGACGAGACGTAGAGACCCAGTACTTC.

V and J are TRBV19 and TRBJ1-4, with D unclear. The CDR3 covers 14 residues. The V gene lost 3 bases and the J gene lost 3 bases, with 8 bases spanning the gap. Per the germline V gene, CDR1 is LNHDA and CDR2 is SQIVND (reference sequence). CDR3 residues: CASSIHGANEKLFF. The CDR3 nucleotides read TGTGCCAGTAGTATTCACGGGGCTAATGAAAAACTGTTTTTT.